These 8 T cell receptor beta chains were all obtained from the same sample, sequenced in a study of shared clonotypes between healthy human individuals. Sequencing used immunoSEQ multiplex PCR; TCRdb keeps in-frame clones, though not all of them. The table records 2 million to 3 million clones, approximately 93% of them present only once. The specimen sequenced was naive CD4+ T cells from PBMCs. Stated subset: CD45RA+ positively selected. The receptor source for this set is a man younger than 35 in good health. Some clones in this sample may be carry-over from other donors' samples.

The chain employs TRBV19 and TRBJ1-2; TRBD1 matches at 9 bases. Per the germline V gene, CDR1 is LNHDA and CDR2 is SQIVND (reference sequence). Trimming at V came to 4 bases and at J to 6 bases, leaving 9 bases not matched to a gene. This CDR3 contains 15 residues. CDR3 residues: CASSTRQGGENGYTF. For the CDR3, the DNA is TGTGCCAGTAGTACACGACAGGGGGGAGAAAATGGCTACACCTTC.

J is TRBJ1-1 and V is TRBV2; D ambiguous. The germline V and J ends were trimmed by 4 bases and 1 base, with 10 bases remaining between them. Germline V gives CDR1 SNHLY, CDR2 FYNNEI. The CDR3 has 14 amino acids. The CDR3 loop reads CASSVFSGNTEAFF. In nucleotides, the CDR3 is TGTGCCAGCAGTGTTTTTTCCGGGAACACTGAAGCTTTCTTT.

J is TRBJ1-2 and V is TRBV28; D might be TRBD1 (6 bases). The V end lost 6 bases, the J end lost 7 bases, and 27 bases lay between the germline ends. Per the germline V gene, CDR1 is MDHEN and CDR2 is SYDVKM. The CDR3 covers 17 residues. CDR3 bases: TGTGCCAGCAGCGAAAACCTCAGGGGACTAGGGCGCGTTGGCTACACCTTC. Translation gives CASSENLRGLGRVGYTF.

V and J are TRBV15 and TRBJ1-3, with a possible D match to TRBD1 (6 bases). Trimming shortened V by 0 bases and J by 1 base, and 10 bases separated the two germline ends. CDR1 is LNHNV and CDR2 is YYDKDF in the germline V gene (reference sequence). CDR3 size: 16 residues. CDR3 bases: TGTGCCACCAGCAGAGACCCGGGGGCGTCTGGAAACACCATATATTTT. Translation: CATSRDPGASGNTIYF. Full variable domain (rest looked up from reference TRBV15 and TRBJ1-3): DAMVIQNPRYQVTQFGKPVTLSCSQTLNHNVMYWYQQKSSQAPKLLFHYYDKDFNNEADTPDNFQSRRPNTSFCFLDIRSPGLGDTAMYLCATSRDPGASGNTIYFGEGSWLTVV.

The count of this clone is one. The chain employs TRBV6-6 and TRBJ2-2; D is perhaps TRBD1 or TRBD2 (7 bases each). The CDR3 runs 15 residues. CDR1 is MNHNY and CDR2 is SVGAGI in the germline V gene (reference sequence). V was trimmed by 4 bases and J by 4 bases, leaving 13 bases between them. CDR3: CASSFLRGGTGELFF. The CDR3, as DNA: TGTGCCAGCAGTTTCCTCAGGGGGGGCACCGGGGAGCTGTTTTTT.

This chain joins TRBV5-1 and TRBJ1-2; 7 bases line up with TRBD1. The germline gives CDR1 SGHRS, CDR2 YFSETQ. V lost 2 bases and J lost 6; bases outside the gene matches: 7. This CDR3 region has 14 residues. CDR3 coding DNA: TGCGCCAGCAGCTTACAGGGACAGTCTAATGGCTACACCTTC. Protein sequence: CASSLQGQSNGYTF.

The V gene is TRBV5-1, the J gene TRBJ2-3, with D perhaps being TRBD1 or TRBD2 (5 bases each). Between the trimmed V and J ends, which lost 7 bases and 6 bases, there was a span of 9 bases. The CDR3 is made up of 11 amino acids. CDR1 SGHRS and CDR2 YFSETQ come from the germline V gene. CDR3 in amino acids: CASGGEDTQYF. The CDR3 DNA reads TGCGCCAGCGGGGGAGAGGATACGCAGTATTTT.

The chain employs TRBV6-5 and TRBJ1-1, with D unresolved. Germline-derived CDR1 and CDR2 are MNHEY and SVGAGI. V was clipped by 11 bases and J by 5 bases, with 24 bases between them. The CDR3 consists of 15 residues. Written as DNA, the CDR3 is TGTGCCGCTGTATACGGCCCCCAAGGGTGTACTGAAGCTTTCTTT. The encoded protein is CAAVYGPQGCTEAFF.